This T cell receptor beta chain comes out of a study of beta chain features in type 1 diabetes. This clone came up a few times. The V end was cut by 5 bases, the J end by 1 base, with 9 bases between. The V gene's germline CDR1 is SGHNT and CDR2 YYREEE (reference sequence). The CDR3 extends over 13 amino acids. The study reverse transcribed the entire isolated RNA, so it sequenced expressed TCRB transcripts. Assay used: immunoSEQ multiplex PCR; TCRdb lists only in-frame clones, some missing. Among hundreds of thousands of clones listed, around 12% were seen once. The source is a young man in good health. The specimen sequenced was naive CD4+ T cells from blood. The genes are TRBV5-4 and TRBJ1-1, with D possibly TRBD1 on 6 matching bases. CDR3: CASREQGNTEAFF. CDR3 nucleotides: TGTGCCAGCAGGGAACAGGGGAACACTGAAGCTTTCTTT.